The next 32 T cell receptor beta chains were all read from a single sample in a study of Tregs in tolerant kidney transplant recipients. Profiled with immunoSEQ multiplex PCR; TCRdb holds only in-frame clones, not every one. The sample is made up of fewer than 35,000 clones, and the top ten hold under 9% of it. This specimen was CD8+ T cells from blood, taken before the transplant. The receptors were gathered from a human donor who received a combined kidney and bone marrow transplant.

As to this clone: The missing CDR3 end, 3 residues past where the read stops, is filled in from the germline J gene. The chain has TRBV5-6 and TRBJ2-2, with no clear D. The CDR3 has 13 residues. From germline, CDR1 is SGHDT and CDR2 YYEEEE. V dropped 4 bases and J dropped 10 bases, with 14 bases sitting between them. CDR3 DNA, as far as it was read: TGTGCCAGCAGCCGTGGTCCCGAAGCGGAG. It is translated as CASSRGPEAE. The whole CDR3 region reads CASSRGPEAELFF.

As concerns this clone: The read finishes 3 residues shy of the CDR3 end, and the germline J gene is used to complete it. The J gene is TRBJ1-1, the V gene TRBV18, with D perhaps TRBD1 (6 bases). The CDR3 has 12 amino acids. Trimming removed 3 bases at V and 7 bases at J, with 9 bases between. The germline gives CDR1 KGHSH, CDR2 LQKENI. The CDR3 reads CASSPTGNEAFF. The CDR3 bases that were read are TGTGCCAGCTCACCTACAGGGAATGAA.

Points on this clone: Read sequence stops 3 residues before the CDR3 end, and the germline J gene provides the missing end. The V gene is TRBV5-1, the J gene TRBJ1-2, with D maybe TRBD1 (5 bases). V was clipped by 4 bases and J by 4 bases, with 20 bases between them. The germline CDR1 and CDR2 sequences are SGHRS and YFSETQ. The CDR3 totals 16 residues. The sequenced CDR3 bases are TGCGCCAGCAGCCCCCCAGAAAGGGGCCAGCTCTATGGC. Its translation is CASSPPERGQLYG. The whole CDR3 region reads CASSPPERGQLYGYTF.

A remark on this clone: Read coverage stops 3 residues before the CDR3 terminus; the germline J gene supplies the remainder. V and J are TRBV6-1 and TRBJ1-6, with TRBD1 matching 9 bases. The germline gives CDR1 MNHNS, CDR2 SASEGT. Trimming at V came to 4 bases and at J to 7 bases, leaving 8 bases not matched to a gene. This CDR3 comprises 16 residues. Partial CDR3 DNA: TGTGCCAGCAGTGGGACAGGGGACATTCTCAATTCACCC. Its translation: CASSGTGDILNSP. The entire CDR3 protein is CASSGTGDILNSPLHF.

With regard to this clone: The sequenced fragment ends 3 residues before the CDR3 boundary, so the rest is inferred from the germline J gene. The J gene is TRBJ1-4, the V gene TRBV30; D perhaps matches TRBD1 (5 bases). Germline V gene data show CDR1 as GTSNPN and CDR2 as SVGIG (reference sequence). V was trimmed by 2 bases and J by 3 bases, leaving 13 bases between them. The CDR3 runs to 15 residues. The CDR3 sequence: CAWSQGLAPNEKLFF. The sequenced CDR3 bases are TGTGCCTGGAGTCAGGGACTGGCGCCTAATGAAAAA.

This CDR3 reads CASSLGPGTGRYEQYF. The CDR3 bases that were read are TGTGCCAGCAGCTTAGGCCCCGGGACAGGGAGGTACGAG. The chain joins TRBV7-7 to TRBJ2-7; TRBD1 matches at 9 bases. Coverage ceases 3 residues before the CDR3 finishes, and the germline J gene fills in the end. Per germline, CDR1 SSHAT and CDR2 FNYEAQ (reference sequence). Germline trimming cut 1 base from V and 4 bases from J; bases unmatched to any gene: 8. CDR3 length equals 16 residues.

Turning to this clone: The read falls 3 residues short of the CDR3 end, and the missing part is taken from the germline J gene. The chain is built from TRBV18 and TRBJ2-5, with 15 bases aligning to TRBD2. Per germline, CDR1 KGHSH and CDR2 LQKENI. The CDR3 is made up of 21 amino acids. V shed 5 bases, J shed 0 bases, and the junction held 16 bases outside the gene matches. The DNA read from the CDR3 is TGTGCCAGCTCAGCTCGTGTGGGACTAGCGGGAGGCCTTACGTACCAAGAGACC. Its protein product is CASSARVGLAGGLTYQET. The full CDR3 reads CASSARVGLAGGLTYQETQYF.

As concerns this clone: With the read ending 3 residues before the CDR3 end, the germline J gene is used to fill in that end. The V gene is TRBV2, the J gene TRBJ1-5; 11 bases match TRBD1. V lost 6 bases, J lost 6 bases, and 13 bases stayed unmatched. CDR1 is SNHLY, CDR2 FYNNEI, per germline. CDR3 length equals 17 residues. CDR3 amino acids: CASSGPEGQGVVQPQHF. The sequenced CDR3 bases are TGTGCCAGCAGCGGCCCGGAGGGACAGGGGGTTGTTCAGCCC. The full variable domain, rest sourced from reference TRBV2 and TRBJ1-5, is EPEVTQTPSHQVTQMGQEVILRCVPISNHLYFYWYRQILGQKVEFLVSFYNNEISEKSEIFDDQFSVERPDGSNFTLKIRSTKLEDSAMYFCASSGPEGQGVVQPQHFGDGTRLSIL.

Note on this clone: The missing CDR3 end, 3 residues past where the read stops, is filled in from the germline J gene. The chain recombines TRBV13 with TRBJ1-4, with D perhaps matching TRBD1 (5 bases). The ends were cut back, 2 bases at V and 8 bases at J, with 18 bases in the middle. The CDR3 has 16 amino acids. Looked up from germline, CDR1 is PRHDT and CDR2 is FYEKMQ (reference sequence). Incomplete CDR3 DNA: TGTGCCAGCAGCTTAAGTTCGGGGGTGGAGGGAGAAAAA. It specifies CASSLSSGVEGEK. The CDR3 in its entirety is CASSLSSGVEGEKLFF.

A note on this clone: The read is 3 residues too short to cover the CDR3 end, so that end is filled in from the germline J gene. The chain uses TRBV13 and TRBJ2-1, with TRBD2 matching over 11 bases. The junction had 4 bases not matched to a gene; V was cut back by 6 bases and J by 3 bases. The CDR3 has 15 amino acids. CDR1 PRHDT and CDR2 FYEKMQ come from the germline V gene (reference sequence). The chain's CDR3 is CASSVGTSGYNEQFF. CDR3 bases read: TGTGCCAGCAGTGTCGGGACTAGCGGCTACAATGAG.

A word on this clone: Sequencing ends 3 residues short of the CDR3 end; the germline J gene provides the rest. The rearrangement links TRBV6-2 or TRBV6-3 to TRBJ2-7; 9 bases are shared with TRBD2. The junction had 5 bases not matched to a gene; V was cut back by 2 bases and J by 0 bases. Per germline, CDR1 MNHEY and CDR2 SVGEGT. The CDR3 is made up of 16 amino acids. The DNA read from the CDR3 is TGTGCCAGCAGTTACGAGCGGGAGGTTCTCTCCTACGAG. Translation gives CASSYEREVLSYE. The entire CDR3 sequence reads CASSYEREVLSYEQYF.

Concerning this clone: Read coverage stops 3 residues before the CDR3 terminus; the germline J gene supplies the remainder. The chain is built from TRBV19 and TRBJ2-1; 12 nucleotides match TRBD2. In germline, CDR1 is LNHDA, CDR2 SQIVND (reference sequence). This CDR3 contains 15 residues. The junction had 5 bases not matched to a gene; V was cut back by 5 bases and J by 6 bases. The CDR3: CASSVTSGSVNEQFF. CDR3 DNA, as far as it was read: TGTGCCAGTAGTGTGACTAGCGGGAGCGTCAATGAG.

In regard to this clone: The read halts 3 residues ahead of the CDR3 end, with the missing end drawn from the germline J gene. The chain employs TRBV7-2 and TRBJ2-5; tentative D call: TRBD1 (5 bases). The ends were cut back, 7 bases at V and 2 bases at J, with 17 bases in the middle. The CDR3 length is 15 residues. The germline V gene has CDR1 SGHTA and CDR2 FQGNSA. The part of the CDR3 DNA that was read is TGTGCCAGCACCAACTTAAGGGGTCCACAAGAGACC. Translated, it gives CASTNLRGPQET. The whole CDR3 region reads CASTNLRGPQETQYF.

For this clone: The read falls 3 residues short of the CDR3 end, and the missing part is taken from the germline J gene. The genes are TRBV7-9 and TRBJ2-7; TRBD2 aligns across 8 bases. V lost 1 base, J lost 5 bases, and 7 bases stayed unmatched. The CDR3 has 15 residues. Germline lookup yields CDR1 SEHNR and CDR2 FQNEAQ (reference sequence). The sequenced part of the CDR3 DNA is TGTGCCAGCAGCTTAGTCTCCGGGACTAGGGACGAG. Its protein product is CASSLVSGTRDE. The CDR3 as a whole reads CASSLVSGTRDEQYF.

Regarding this clone: The CDR3 end is not reached by the read, which stops 3 residues before it; the germline J gene fills it in. The chain couples TRBV6-2 or TRBV6-3 to TRBJ1-1; weak D call: TRBD1 (6 bases). The CDR3 length is 16 residues. CDR1 and CDR2 (germline): MNHEY, SVGEGT. Between the trimmed V and J ends, which lost 5 bases and 0 bases, there was a span of 16 bases. CDR3 loop: CASSPFTRTVNTEAFF. Incomplete CDR3 DNA: TGTGCCAGCAGTCCTTTTACCCGGACAGTGAACACTGAA.

CDR3: CASSLLNHEQYF. The covered CDR3 bases are TGTGCCAGCAGCTTATTAAATCACGAG. The chain links TRBV5-6 to TRBJ2-7; D is uncertain. Read coverage stops 3 residues before the CDR3 terminus; the germline J gene supplies the remainder. Germline lookup yields CDR1 SGHDT and CDR2 YYEEEE. V was cut by 2 bases and J by 5 bases, with 8 bases left in between. CDR3 size: 12 residues.

This CDR3 is CASSDLTGPEAFF. CDR3 bases read: TGTGCCAGCAGTGATTTGACAGGGCCTGAA. This chain connects TRBV6-1 to TRBJ1-1; 7 bases map to TRBD1. Coverage ceases 3 residues before the CDR3 finishes, and the germline J gene fills in the end. Germline-derived CDR1 and CDR2 are MNHNS and SASEGT. With 3 bases clipped from V and 6 bases from J, the junction kept 4 bases outside the gene matches. The CDR3 totals 13 residues.

Of note for this clone: With the read ending 3 residues before the CDR3 end, the germline J gene is used to fill in that end. The V and J genes are TRBV30 and TRBJ1-5; no clear D. Trimming stripped 3 bases from V and 4 bases from J, with 13 bases between. CDR1 is GTSNPN and CDR2 is SVGIG in the germline V gene (reference sequence). CDR3 length equals 14 residues. The DNA read from the CDR3 is TGTGCCTGGAGGGACCGGGGAGGGAATCAGCCC. It translates to CAWRDRGGNQP. The entire CDR3 reads CAWRDRGGNQPQHF.

As to this clone: Read sequence stops 3 residues before the CDR3 end, and the germline J gene provides the missing end. This chain joins TRBV19 and TRBJ2-1; a possible D gene is TRBD2 (5 bases). The CDR3 is 16 residues long. The V gene lost 5 bases and the J gene lost 0 bases, with 14 bases spanning the gap. Germline V gene sequence: CDR1 LNHDA, CDR2 SQIVND (reference sequence). The sequenced part of the CDR3 DNA is TGTGCCAGTAGTTTCTCTGGCGGAGGCTCCTACAATGAG. Protein product: CASSFSGGGSYNE. The CDR3, in full, reads CASSFSGGGSYNEQFF.

Worth noting for this clone: With the read ending 3 residues before the CDR3 end, the germline J gene is used to fill in that end. V is TRBV19 and J is TRBJ2-7; 12 bases agree with TRBD2. V dropped 3 bases and J dropped 3; count of bases not matched to a gene: 0. CDR3 length equals 14 residues. Germline lookup yields CDR1 LNHDA and CDR2 SQIVND (reference sequence). Partial CDR3 DNA: TGTGCCAGTAGTATGGGACTAGCGGGCTACGAG. It codes for CASSMGLAGYE. The whole CDR3 is CASSMGLAGYEQYF.

Remarks on this clone: The missing CDR3 end, 3 residues past where the read stops, is filled in from the germline J gene. This chain joins TRBV6-2 or TRBV6-3 and TRBJ2-5; 8 positions match TRBD2. J lost 2 bases, V lost 0 bases, and 2 bases had no gene match. CDR3 size: 15 residues. Per germline, CDR1 MNHEY and CDR2 SVGEGT. The part of the CDR3 DNA that was read is TGTGCCAGCAGTTACTCTAGCGGGAAGCAAGAGACC. It specifies CASSYSSGKQET. The CDR3 as a whole reads CASSYSSGKQETQYF.

In the case of this clone: Read data end 3 residues before the CDR3 end; the end is taken from the germline J gene. The chain combines TRBV2 with TRBJ2-4, with D maybe TRBD2 (5 bases). V was shortened by 6 bases and J by 8 bases, with 20 bases between the two germline ends. Germline V gene data show CDR1 as SNHLY and CDR2 as FYNNEI. The CDR3 covers 15 residues. The CDR3 spells CASRGEPAPGDIQYF. The CDR3 bases that were read are TGTGCCAGCAGGGGAGAGCCGGCCCCCGGGGACATT.

On this clone itself: The sequenced fragment ends 3 residues before the CDR3 boundary, so the rest is inferred from the germline J gene. The J gene is TRBJ2-7, the V gene TRBV29-1; TRBD1 or TRBD2 may be the D gene (6 bases each). Deletions cut 2 bases from V and 1 base from J, with 9 bases between. CDR3 length: 13 residues. CDR1 is SQVTM and CDR2 is ANQGSEA in the germline V gene. The CDR3 reads CSVETGRSYEQYF. The sequenced CDR3 bases are TGCAGCGTTGAAACAGGGAGGTCCTACGAG.

On this clone: The missing CDR3 end, 3 residues past where the read stops, is filled in from the germline J gene. The chain combines TRBV18 with TRBJ2-1; TRBD2 matches at 8 bases. The CDR3 runs 17 residues. Per germline, CDR1 KGHSH and CDR2 LQKENI. With V trimmed by 2 bases and J by 2 bases, 8 bases remained unmatched. CDR3 sequence reads: CASSPVKAGETYNEQFF. CDR3 DNA, as far as it was read: TGTGCCAGCTCACCAGTAAAAGCGGGAGAGACCTACAATGAG.

This CDR3 reads CASSLSRVGTEAFF. Partial CDR3 DNA: TGCGCCAGCAGCTTGTCCAGGGTGGGCACTGAA. This rearrangement joins TRBV5-1 to TRBJ1-1, with a tentative D call TRBD1 (5 bases). The CDR3 goes on 3 residues after the read ends, and that part is filled in from the germline J gene. Trimming pared 1 base from V and 4 bases from J, leaving 11 bases between. The CDR3 consists of 14 residues. Germline V gives CDR1 SGHRS, CDR2 YFSETQ.

CDR3 DNA, as far as it was read: TGTGCCAGTATAGCCCGGCCATCCGCCACTGAA. As protein: CASIARPSATE. The complete CDR3 reads CASIARPSATEAFF. This chain uses TRBV19 with TRBJ1-1; D is unresolved. The read is 3 residues too short to cover the CDR3 end, so that end is filled in from the germline J gene. The CDR3 loop spans 14 amino acids. From germline, CDR1 is LNHDA and CDR2 SQIVND (reference sequence). V lost 7 bases and J lost 4, with 16 bases in between.

A remark on this clone: The read ends 3 residues early relative to the CDR3; the germline J gene fills the gap. This chain links TRBV7-2 with TRBJ1-2; no clear D gene. The V end lost 5 bases, the J end lost 7 bases, and 14 bases lay between the germline ends. This CDR3 comprises 13 residues. Germline CDR1 reads SGHTA; CDR2 reads FQGNSA. CDR3 DNA (partial): TGTGCCAGCAGCCCCTCCGACGGGGTTGGC. Its protein product is CASSPSDGVG. The full CDR3 reads CASSPSDGVGYTF.

As regards this clone: Read coverage stops 3 residues before the CDR3 terminus; the germline J gene supplies the remainder. The V call is TRBV7-8, the J call TRBJ1-1; 8 nucleotides line up with TRBD1. This CDR3 is built from 13 residues. CDR1 and CDR2 (germline): SGHVS, FQNEAQ. Trimming cost V 2 bases and J 4 bases; bases outside gene matches: 0. The covered CDR3 bases are TGTGCCAGCAGCTTAACAGGGGGCACTGAA. It yields the protein CASSLTGGTE. The CDR3 in its entirety is CASSLTGGTEAFF.

As concerns this clone: The read is 3 residues too short to cover the CDR3 end, so that end is filled in from the germline J gene. The rearrangement joins TRBV2 to TRBJ1-1, with TRBD1 identical over 10 bases. The J segment lost 0 bases and the V segment lost 6 bases, leaving 13 bases of the junction unmatched. CDR1 SNHLY and CDR2 FYNNEI come from the germline V gene. The CDR3 is 18 residues long. This chain's CDR3 is CASSLPRTGGTLNTEAFF. CDR3 DNA (partial): TGTGCCAGCAGCCTACCCCGGACAGGGGGTACCCTGAACACTGAA.

CDR3 DNA (partial): TGCAGCGTTGGGGGGACTAGCGGGGACACCGGGGAG. It translates to CSVGGTSGDTGE. The complete CDR3 sequence is CSVGGTSGDTGELFF. The chain uses TRBV29-1 and TRBJ2-2; 13 nucleotides line up with TRBD2. The read halts 3 residues ahead of the CDR3 end, with the missing end drawn from the germline J gene. From germline, CDR1 is SQVTM and CDR2 ANQGSEA. The CDR3 has 15 residues. J was trimmed by 3 bases and V by 4 bases; bases with no gene match: 2.

Points on this clone: The read gets to within 3 residues of the CDR3 end, and the germline J gene fills in the rest. This chain connects TRBV20-1 to TRBJ2-7; 8 bases are shared with TRBD1. Trimming cost V 5 bases and J 4 bases; bases outside gene matches: 16. Germline V gene lookup returns CDR1 DFQATT and CDR2 SNEGSKA (reference sequence). The CDR3 covers 16 residues. The CDR3: CSAEPHEQGAYYEQYF. Incomplete CDR3 DNA: TGCAGTGCTGAGCCCCACGAGCAGGGGGCTTATTACGAG.

As to this clone: The sequence runs out 3 residues before the end of the CDR3; the remainder is reconstructed from the germline J gene. The chain combines TRBV7-6 with TRBJ2-3; D perhaps matches TRBD1 (5 bases). Germline loops: CDR1 SGHVS, CDR2 FNYEAQ. Trimming removed 3 bases at V and 0 bases at J, with 10 bases between. The CDR3 contains 15 residues. CDR3: CASSFGATSTDTQYF. CDR3 bases read: TGTGCCAGCAGCTTTGGGGCGACTAGCACAGATACG.